Listed below are T cell receptor beta chains from one sample, sequenced in a study of shared clonotypes between healthy human individuals. Some clones are missing from TCRdb's copy, which holds only in-frame ones; the method was immunoSEQ multiplex PCR. The sample has about 470,000 clones; roughly 77% are singletons. The sequenced sample consisted of PBMCs. These receptors originate from a woman between 40 and 55 years old in good health. Some clones in this sample may be carry-over from other donors' samples. Each CDR3 is given with its conserved first and last residue. Fields, in order: D gene, J gene, clone size, V gene, CDR3 protein, CDR3 DNA. A D gene is named only where the DNA matches it firmly. Clone size is shown for a subset of rows, as once, few, many or a class of expanded clone.

TRBD1 | TRBJ1-4 | . | TRBV5-1 | CASSLAGGVEKLFF | TGCGCCAGCAGCTTGGCAGGGGGAGTTGAAAAACTGTTTTTT
. | TRBJ2-7 | . | TRBV28 | CASSGASSYEQYF | TGTGCCAGCAGTGGGGCGAGCTCCTACGAGCAGTACTTC
. | TRBJ2-7 | . | TRBV5-1 | CASSPRASPYEQYF | TGCGCCAGCAGCCCCCGGGCTTCTCCCTACGAGCAGTACTTC
TRBD1 | TRBJ2-2 | . | TRBV11-2 | CASSLTLFGTETGELFF | TGTGCCAGCAGCTTAACTCTTTTCGGGACAGAAACCGGGGAGCTGTTTTTT
TRBD2 | TRBJ2-5 | . | TRBV2 | CARASGPGTQETQYF | TGTGCCAGGGCTAGCGGGCCCGGAACACAAGAGACCCAGTACTTC
. | TRBJ2-1 | . | TRBV5-1 | CASSLEGASSREQFF | TGCGCCAGCAGCTTGGAGGGAGCCTCGAGTCGTGAGCAGTTCTTC
TRBD2 | TRBJ2-7 | . | TRBV7-6 | CASSAGLAGTYEQYF | TGTGCCAGCAGCGCGGGACTAGCGGGAACCTACGAGCAGTACTTC
TRBD2 | TRBJ2-1 | . | TRBV9 | CASSVGRGIYNEQFF | TGTGCCAGCAGCGTAGGGCGGGGGATTTACAATGAGCAGTTCTTC
. | TRBJ2-6 | few | TRBV2 | CASLFFSGANVLTF | TGTGCCAGCCTCTTTTTCTCTGGGGCCAACGTCCTGACTTTC
TRBD1 | TRBJ2-1 | . | TRBV9 | CASSARTGYNEQFF | TGTGCCAGCAGCGCTCGGACAGGGTACAATGAGCAGTTCTTC
. | TRBJ2-1 | . | TRBV6-1 | CASREVNEQFF | TGTGCCAGTCGAGAAGTCAATGAGCAGTTCTTC
TRBD2 | TRBJ2-1 | . | TRBV7-9 | CASRYAGGNEQFF | TGTGCCAGCAGATACGCGGGGGGCAATGAGCAGTTCTTC
. | TRBJ2-1 | . | TRBV21-1 | CASPEGVRLGDNEQFF | TGTGCCAGCCCCGAAGGGGTTAGACTTGGGGACAATGAGCAGTTCTTC
. | TRBJ1-4 | few | TRBV6-6 | CASSVGAEPEKLFF | TGTGCCAGCAGTGTTGGGGCGGAACCCGAAAAACTGTTTTTT
TRBD2 | TRBJ2-1 | . | TRBV6-6 | CASSGGLAGDEQFF | TGTGCCAGCAGTGGCGGACTAGCGGGAGATGAGCAGTTCTTC
. | TRBJ1-1 | . | TRBV7-9 | CASSFYANTEAFF | TGTGCCAGCAGCTTTTATGCGAACACTGAAGCTTTCTTT
. | TRBJ2-7 | . | TRBV5-8 | CASSLRDEQYF | TGTGCCAGCAGCTTGAGAGACGAGCAGTACTTC
TRBD2 | TRBJ2-1 | . | TRBV7-9 | CASSSPRGGRFF | TGTGCCAGCAGCTCTCCTCGCGGGGGGAGGTTCTTC
. | TRBJ2-1 | . | TRBV9 | CASSLAGGGNNEQFF | TGTGCCAGCAGCCTAGCCGGAGGGGGGAACAATGAGCAGTTCTTC
. | TRBJ2-3 | . | TRBV5-4 | CASSLWTTDTQYF | TGTGCCAGCAGCTTGTGGACCACAGATACGCAGTATTTT
. | TRBJ1-5 | . | TRBV18 | CASSPIGGDQPQHF | TGTGCCAGCTCACCTATTGGAGGGGATCAGCCCCAGCATTTT
. | TRBJ2-6 | . | TRBV6-1 | CASSELRGTGANVLTF | TGTGCCAGCAGTGAACTCCGGGGGACTGGGGCCAACGTCCTGACTTTC
. | TRBJ2-5 | . | TRBV5-1 | CASRRSNPQETQYF | TGCGCCAGCAGACGAAGCAATCCCCAAGAGACCCAGTACTTC
TRBD2 | TRBJ2-3 | . | TRBV28 | CASSLHSGRAGQYF | TGTGCCAGCAGTTTGCATAGCGGGAGGGCCGGGCAGTATTTT
TRBD1 | TRBJ2-1 | . | TRBV28 | CASSSPSRQGYNEQFF | TGTGCCAGCAGTTCCCCTTCTCGACAGGGGTACAATGAGCAGTTCTTC
TRBD2 | TRBJ2-7 | few | TRBV6-1 | CASSRLAGGYEQYF | TGTGCCAGCAGTCGACTAGCGGGAGGCTACGAGCAGTACTTC
. | TRBJ2-7 | . | TRBV28 | CASRPGVWDEQYF | TGTGCCAGCAGACCAGGGGTTTGGGACGAGCAGTACTTC
. | TRBJ1-2 | . | TRBV7-9 | CASSPHRTFANYGYTF | TGTGCCAGCAGCCCCCATAGGACGTTTGCTAACTATGGCTACACCTTC
. | TRBJ2-7 | . | TRBV14 | CASSPYGAGYEQYF | TGTGCCAGCAGCCCTTATGGGGCGGGATACGAGCAGTACTTC
. | TRBJ2-3 | . | TRBV20-1 | CSASLGDTQYF | TGCAGTGCCAGTCTCGGGGATACGCAGTATTTT
TRBD2 | TRBJ2-1 | . | TRBV7-9 | CASSLWSGRGNEQFF | TGTGCCAGCAGCTTATGGAGCGGGAGAGGGAATGAGCAGTTCTTC
. | TRBJ1-1 | . | TRBV29-1 | CSVVLAGHVEAFF | TGCAGCGTTGTCTTGGCCGGACACGTTGAAGCTTTCTTT
. | TRBJ2-1 | . | TRBV7-3 | CASSSRFGSYNEQFF | TGTGCCAGCAGCTCCCGTTTCGGTTCCTACAATGAGCAGTTCTTC
TRBD1 | TRBJ1-4 | . | TRBV28 | CASRIYLGGTENEKLFF | TGTGCCAGCAGAATTTATTTAGGAGGGACAGAGAATGAAAAACTGTTTTTT
TRBD2 | TRBJ2-1 | . | TRBV10-3 | CAISESTSGGREQFF | TGTGCCATCAGTGAGTCGACTAGCGGGGGACGTGAGCAGTTCTTC
TRBD2 | TRBJ2-7 | . | TRBV2 | CASSEPRLAGESEQYF | TGTGCCAGCAGTGAACCCCGACTAGCGGGAGAGTCCGAGCAGTACTTC
. | TRBJ2-7 | once | TRBV23-1 | CASSYLRPSISYEQYF | TGCGCCAGCAGCTATCTAAGGCCGTCCATCTCCTACGAGCAGTACTTC
. | TRBJ1-2 | . | TRBV19 | CASNGLNYGYTF | TGTGCCAGTAATGGATTAAACTATGGCTACACCTTC
TRBD1 | TRBJ2-7 | . | TRBV5-1 | CASSFRDRVYEQYF | TGCGCCAGCAGCTTCCGGGACAGGGTCTACGAGCAGTACTTC
. | TRBJ2-1 | . | TRBV7-2 | CASSLDPSGELKFF | TGTGCCAGCAGCTTAGACCCGTCGGGGGAGTTGAAGTTCTTC
TRBD1 | TRBJ1-5 | . | TRBV7-2 | CASSWGTGSNNQPQHF | TGTGCCAGCAGCTGGGGGACAGGATCAAACAATCAGCCCCAGCATTTT
. | TRBJ1-1 | once | TRBV30 | CAWSPDPNTEAFF | TGCGCCTGGAGTCCAGACCCGAACACTGAAGCTTTCTTT
TRBD2 | TRBJ2-1 | . | TRBV7-9 | CASSPGTSGRRSYNEQFF | TGTGCCAGCAGCCCCGGGACTAGCGGGCGTCGCTCCTACAATGAGCAGTTCTTC
. | TRBJ1-2 | . | TRBV27 | CASSSGDYGYTF | TGTGCCAGCAGTTCAGGGGACTATGGCTACACCTTC
. | TRBJ1-4 | . | TRBV15 | CATSRGRRRTEKLFF | TGTGCCACCAGCAGAGGCCGGCGCAGGACTGAAAAACTGTTTTTT
. | TRBJ1-4 | . | TRBV5-1 | CASSFGTTNEKLFF | TGCGCCAGCAGCTTCGGAACAACTAATGAAAAACTGTTTTTT
. | TRBJ1-4 | . | TRBV2 | CASTPRTKLFF | TGTGCCAGCACCCCTCGTACGAAACTGTTTTTT
TRBD1 | TRBJ1-1 | few | TRBV7-9 | CASNPGAGGRNTEAFF | TGTGCCAGCAACCCGGGGGCAGGGGGCAGGAACACTGAAGCTTTCTTT
TRBD1 | TRBJ1-6 | . | TRBV5-4 | CASSLAGGYNSPLHF | TGTGCCAGCAGCTTGGCAGGGGGCTATAATTCACCCCTCCACTTT
TRBD1 | TRBJ1-2 | . | TRBV29-1 | CSVEGVRGRANYGYTF | TGCAGCGTTGAGGGGGTCAGGGGGCGCGCAAACTATGGCTACACCTTC
. | TRBJ1-3 | . | TRBV9 | CASSVEHSGNTIYF | TGTGCCAGCAGCGTAGAGCATTCTGGAAACACCATATATTTT
. | TRBJ1-5 | . | TRBV11-2 | CASSLGPGRGQPQHF | TGTGCCAGCAGCTTAGGCCCAGGACGTGGTCAGCCCCAGCATTTT
. | TRBJ2-1 | few | TRBV20-1 | CSAETYNEQFF | TGCAGTGCCGAGACTTACAATGAGCAGTTCTTC
TRBD2 | TRBJ2-3 | . | TRBV5-1 | CASSVLPGLAGGTTDTQYF | TGCGCCAGCAGCGTTCTTCCGGGACTAGCGGGAGGGACTACAGATACGCAGTATTTT
. | TRBJ2-7 | . | TRBV6-1 | CASSDVPLGTYEQYF | TGTGCCAGCAGTGATGTACCTCTAGGAACCTACGAGCAGTACTTC
. | TRBJ1-5 | many | TRBV19 | CASSIRGERQPQHF | TGTGCCAGTAGTATAAGGGGGGAGCGTCAGCCCCAGCATTTT